Listed below are T cell receptor beta chains from one sample, sequenced in a study of blood T cells in healthy people across ages. TCRdb called the 5' RACE reads again in MiXCR, with one record for every CDR3 protein. Of approximately 1,000,000 distinct CDR3 sequences detected, 35% to 40% appear once; the ten largest clones hold 10% to 15%. Material: blood. These receptors all come from a man aged 18-30 years in good health. The CDR3 runs from the conserved cysteine through the conserved F or W. Fields, in order: V gene, clone size, D gene, J gene, CDR3 protein, CDR3 DNA. A D gene is named only where the DNA matches it firmly. Size is stated for part of the rows, as once, few or many counts, or as a class when the clone is expanded.

>TRBV4-3|few|TRBD1|TRBJ1-1
CASSQDLRGLFTEAFF
TGCGCCAGCAGCCAAGATCTGAGGGGGCTGTTCACTGAAGCTTTCTTT
>TRBV7-9|NA|TRBD1|TRBJ2-2
CASSSRTGRDTGELFF
TGTGCCAGCAGCTCTCGGACAGGGCGGGACACCGGGGAGCTGTTTTTT
>TRBV4-2|few|TRBD1|TRBJ2-5
CASSQDSAGGEETQYF
TGTGCCAGCAGCCAAGATTCGGCAGGGGGTGAGGAGACCCAGTACTTC
>TRBV27|few|NA|TRBJ2-7
CANSLIGTISYEQYF
TGTGCCAACAGTTTAATTGGGACAATTTCCTACGAGCAGTACTTC
>TRBV5-1|few|NA|TRBJ2-1
CASSLTGRKNEQFF
TGCGCCAGCAGCTTGACAGGGAGAAAAAATGAGCAGTTCTTC
>TRBV7-2|NA|NA|TRBJ2-2
CASSPSGTITGELFF
TGTGCCAGCAGCCCGTCGGGTACGATCACCGGGGAGCTGTTTTTT
>TRBV6-2/TRBV6-3|few|NA|TRBJ1-2
CASSPGTIGGYTF
TGTGCCAGCAGTCCTGGGACAATAGGAGGCTACACCTTC
>TRBV5-1|NA|NA|TRBJ2-1
CASSSIPGNEQFF
TGCGCCAGCAGCTCGATACCGGGCAATGAGCAGTTCTTC
>TRBV7-2|NA|NA|TRBJ2-7
CASSLSGSVVYEQYF
TGTGCCAGCAGCTTATCGGGCTCGGTCGTCTACGAGCAGTACTTC
>TRBV4-3|NA|NA|TRBJ2-5
CASSQDSTESETQYF
TGCGCCAGCAGCCAAGACAGTACAGAATCGGAGACCCAGTACTTC
>TRBV20-1|few|TRBD1|TRBJ1-6
CSASLWDRRYGPYNSPLHF
TGCAGTGCTAGCCTTTGGGACAGGCGTTATGGCCCCTATAATTCACCCCTCCACTTT
>TRBV11-2|NA|NA|TRBJ2-3
CASRHPTGPDTQYF
TGTGCCAGCAGGCATCCGACAGGCCCAGATACGCAGTATTTT
>TRBV29-1|NA|NA|TRBJ2-1
CSVGMGEYDNEQFF
TGCAGCGTTGGTATGGGGGAGTATGACAATGAGCAGTTCTTC
>TRBV7-9|few|NA|TRBJ1-5
CASSLEGFGGNQPQHF
TGTGCCAGCAGCTTAGAGGGGTTTGGGGGGAATCAGCCCCAGCATTTT
>TRBV20-1|NA|NA|TRBJ1-2
CSARAVQGYGYTF
TGCAGTGCTAGAGCGGTACAGGGCTATGGCTACACCTTC
>TRBV27|few|NA|TRBJ1-2
CASSLGFLPGLGYGYTF
TGTGCCAGCAGTTTAGGTTTTTTACCGGGATTGGGCTATGGCTACACCTTC
>TRBV28|NA|TRBD2|TRBJ2-4
CASRSPGGGAVEQYF
TGTGCCAGCAGATCCCCCGGCGGGGGGGCCGTTGAGCAGTACTTC
>TRBV7-2|NA|NA|TRBJ2-1
CASSFGGARYNEQFF
TGTGCCAGCAGCTTTGGGGGGGCGCGGTACAATGAGCAGTTCTTC
>TRBV6-6|NA|NA|TRBJ1-5
CASSDPANQPQHF
TGTGCCAGCAGTGACCCCGCGAACCAGCCCCAGCATTTT
>TRBV12-3/TRBV12-4|few|TRBD1|TRBJ2-7
CASSWGQESYEQYF
TGTGCCAGCAGCTGGGGACAGGAATCCTACGAGCAGTACTTC